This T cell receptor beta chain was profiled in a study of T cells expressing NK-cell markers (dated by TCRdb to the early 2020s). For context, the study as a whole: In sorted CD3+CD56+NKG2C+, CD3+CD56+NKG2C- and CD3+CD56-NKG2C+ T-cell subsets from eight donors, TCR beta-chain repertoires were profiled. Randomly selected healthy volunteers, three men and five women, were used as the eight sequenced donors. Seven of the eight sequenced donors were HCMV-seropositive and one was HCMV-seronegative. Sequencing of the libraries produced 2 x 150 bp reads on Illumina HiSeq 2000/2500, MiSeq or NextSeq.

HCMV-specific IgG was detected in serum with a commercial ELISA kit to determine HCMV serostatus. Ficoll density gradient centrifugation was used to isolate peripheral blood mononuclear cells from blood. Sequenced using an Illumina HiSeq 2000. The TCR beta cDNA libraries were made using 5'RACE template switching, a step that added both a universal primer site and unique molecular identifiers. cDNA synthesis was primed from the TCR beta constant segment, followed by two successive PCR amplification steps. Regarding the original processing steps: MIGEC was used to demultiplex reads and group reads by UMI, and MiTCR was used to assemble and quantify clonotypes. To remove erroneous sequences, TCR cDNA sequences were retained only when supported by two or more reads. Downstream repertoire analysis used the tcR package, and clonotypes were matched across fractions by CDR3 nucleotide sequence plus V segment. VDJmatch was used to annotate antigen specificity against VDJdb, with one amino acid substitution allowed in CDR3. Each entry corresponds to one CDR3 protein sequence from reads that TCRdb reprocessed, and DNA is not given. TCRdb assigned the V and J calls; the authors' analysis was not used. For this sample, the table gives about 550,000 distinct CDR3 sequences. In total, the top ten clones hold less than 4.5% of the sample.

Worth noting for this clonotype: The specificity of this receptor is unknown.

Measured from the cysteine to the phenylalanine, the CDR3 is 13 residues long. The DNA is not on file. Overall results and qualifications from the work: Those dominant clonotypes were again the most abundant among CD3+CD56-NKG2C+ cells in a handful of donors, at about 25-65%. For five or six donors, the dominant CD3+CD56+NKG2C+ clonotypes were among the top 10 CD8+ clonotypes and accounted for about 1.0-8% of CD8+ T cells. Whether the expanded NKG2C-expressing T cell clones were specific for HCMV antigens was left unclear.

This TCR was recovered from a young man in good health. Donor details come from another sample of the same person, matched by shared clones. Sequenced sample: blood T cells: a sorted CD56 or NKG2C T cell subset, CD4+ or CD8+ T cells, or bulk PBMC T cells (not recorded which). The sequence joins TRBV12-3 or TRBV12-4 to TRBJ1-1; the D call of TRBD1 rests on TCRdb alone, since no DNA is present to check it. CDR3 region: CASRPGQVHEAFF.